This entry lists 8 T cell receptor beta chains sequenced from one sample in a study of blood T cell repertoires in COVID-19. Produced via immunoSEQ multiplex PCR; TCRdb's table is partial and in-frame only. The sample shows 150,000 to 200,000 clones, 80% to 90% of them seen only once. Material: peripheral blood. The receptors originated from a middle-aged woman with COVID-19, enrolled during active disease.

This clone was counted a single time. The genes are TRBV7-9 and TRBJ2-5; D perhaps matches TRBD2 (5 bases). Trimming took off 6 bases at V and 5 bases at J, with 10 bases between the two ends. CDR3 length: 12 residues. Germline values: CDR1 SEHNR, CDR2 FQNEAQ (reference sequence). CDR3 DNA: TGTGCCAGCAGGCTAGCCCCCGAGACCCAGTACTTC. This gives the protein CASRLAPETQYF. Using reference TRBV7-9 and TRBJ2-5 for the parts outside the CDR3, the full variable domain is DTGVSQNPRHKITKRGQNVTFRCDPISEHNRLYWYRQTLGQGPEFLTYFQNEAQLEKSRLLSDRFSAERPKGSFSTLEIQRTEQGDSAMYLCASRLAPETQYFGPGTRLLVL.

The gene calls are TRBV3-1 (or the pseudogene TRBV3-2) and TRBJ2-7, with 9 positions matching TRBD2. V lost 2 bases, J lost 2 bases, and 1 base stayed unmatched. Germline values: CDR1 LGHDT, CDR2 YNNKEL (reference sequence). This CDR3 has 14 residues. The CDR3 DNA reads TGTGCCAGCAGCCAACTAGCGGGGCCCTACGAGCAGTACTTC. It codes for CASSQLAGPYEQYF.

The gene calls are TRBV7-9 and TRBJ1-2, with 7 positions matching TRBD1. This CDR3 has 14 residues. Trimming cost V 6 bases and J 3 bases; bases outside gene matches: 7. Germline V gene lookup returns CDR1 SEHNR and CDR2 FQNEAQ (reference sequence). The CDR3 sequence is CASRTGQYHYGYTF. The CDR3, as DNA: TGTGCCAGCAGGACGGGACAGTACCACTATGGCTACACCTTC.

The V gene is TRBV24-1, the J gene TRBJ2-7; D is uncertain. Between the trimmed V and J ends, which lost 9 bases and 5 bases, there was a span of 7 bases. The CDR3 consists of 10 residues. Germline V gives CDR1 KGHDR, CDR2 SFDVKD. The CDR3 region is CATLAHEQYV. As DNA, the CDR3 is TGTGCCACCTTAGCCCACGAGCAGTACGTC.

This chain links TRBV29-1 with TRBJ1-1, with a tentative D call TRBD1 (6 bases). CDR3 length equals 13 residues. Germline assignment: CDR1 SQVTM and CDR2 ANQGSEA. Trimming left V 4 bases short and J 1 base short, with 10 bases between. CDR3 protein: CSVVRDTNTEAFF. CDR3 DNA: TGCAGCGTTGTCAGGGACACGAACACTGAAGCTTTCTTT.

The rearrangement uses TRBV3-1 (or the pseudogene TRBV3-2) and TRBJ2-5, with 7 bases aligning to TRBD2. The CDR3 runs 15 residues. CDR1 is LGHDT, CDR2 YNNKEL, per germline (reference sequence). J lost 2 bases, V lost 0 bases, and 3 bases had no gene match. The CDR3 reads CASSQEAGRQETQYF. The CDR3, as DNA: TGTGCCAGCAGCCAAGAAGCGGGAAGGCAAGAGACCCAGTACTTC.

The CDR3 bases are TGTGCCAGTAGTATCGAGGGCAGGGGGTTAGATACGCAGTATTTT. Encoded protein: CASSIEGRGLDTQYF. The chain carries TRBV19 and TRBJ2-3; TRBD1 matches at 7 bases. V was clipped by 3 bases and J by 5 bases; unmatched bases: 8. Germline V gene lookup returns CDR1 LNHDA and CDR2 SQIVND (reference sequence). This CDR3 is built from 15 residues.

This chain uses TRBV14 with TRBJ2-3; the match to TRBD2 covers 10 bases. The germline V gene encodes CDR1 SGHDN and CDR2 FVKESK. This CDR3 contains 16 residues. V lost 2 bases to trimming and J lost 4 bases; unmatched junction nucleotides: 6. The CDR3 region has the DNA TGTGCCAGCAGCCAACCGACTAGCGGGCGGGCAGATACGCAGTATTTT. This gives the protein CASSQPTSGRADTQYF.